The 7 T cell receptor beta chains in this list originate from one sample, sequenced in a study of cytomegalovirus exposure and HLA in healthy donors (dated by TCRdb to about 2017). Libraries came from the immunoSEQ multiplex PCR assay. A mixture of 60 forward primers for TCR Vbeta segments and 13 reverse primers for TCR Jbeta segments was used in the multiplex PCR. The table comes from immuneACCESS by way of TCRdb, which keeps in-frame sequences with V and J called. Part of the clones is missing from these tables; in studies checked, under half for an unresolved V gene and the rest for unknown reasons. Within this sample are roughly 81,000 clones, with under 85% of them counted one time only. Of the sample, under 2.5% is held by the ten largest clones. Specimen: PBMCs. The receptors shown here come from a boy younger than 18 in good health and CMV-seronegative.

CDR3 loop: CASSEGTGGVYEQYF. CDR3 in DNA: TGTGCCAGCAGTGAAGGGACAGGGGGCGTCTACGAGCAGTACTTC. V gene TRBV6-1 combines with J gene TRBJ2-7, with 11 nucleotides matching TRBD1. V shed 1 base and J 3 bases; nucleotides not matched to a gene: 2. The CDR3 contains 15 residues. Germline CDR1 and CDR2: MNHNS and SASEGT.

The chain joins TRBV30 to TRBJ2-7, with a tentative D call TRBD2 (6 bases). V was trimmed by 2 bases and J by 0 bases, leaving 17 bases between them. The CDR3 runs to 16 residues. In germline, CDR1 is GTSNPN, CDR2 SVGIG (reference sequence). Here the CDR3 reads CAWSYGGSHSSYEQYF. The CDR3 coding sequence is TGTGCCTGGAGTTATGGGGGGAGTCATAGCTCCTACGAGCAGTACTTC.

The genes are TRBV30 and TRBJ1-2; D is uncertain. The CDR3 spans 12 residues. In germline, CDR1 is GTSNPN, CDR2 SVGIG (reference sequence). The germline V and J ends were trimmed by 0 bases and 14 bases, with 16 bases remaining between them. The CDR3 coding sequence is TGTGCCTGGAGTGTACTCTTAGCTCGCCTTACCTTC. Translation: CAWSVLLARLTF.

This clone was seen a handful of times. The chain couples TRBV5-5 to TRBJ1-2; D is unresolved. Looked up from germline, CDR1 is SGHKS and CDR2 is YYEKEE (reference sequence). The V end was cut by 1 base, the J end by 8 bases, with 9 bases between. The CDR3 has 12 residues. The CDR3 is CASSLNGGGYTF. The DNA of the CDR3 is TGTGCCAGCAGCTTGAATGGAGGGGGCTACACCTTC.

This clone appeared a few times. The CDR3 DNA reads as TGTGCCAGTAGTACGGGGACAGTTATTGAGCAGTTCTTC. This translates into CASSTGTVIEQFF. The rearrangement uses TRBV19 and TRBJ2-1, with 7 nucleotides matching TRBD1. V shed 4 bases and J 9 bases; nucleotides not matched to a gene: 6. The CDR3 contains 13 residues. Germline V CDR1 and CDR2: LNHDA, SQIVND (reference sequence).

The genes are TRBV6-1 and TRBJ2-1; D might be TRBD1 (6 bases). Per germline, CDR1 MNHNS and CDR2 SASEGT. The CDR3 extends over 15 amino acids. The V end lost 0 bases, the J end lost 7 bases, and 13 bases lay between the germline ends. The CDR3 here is CASSEAGQKTNEQFF. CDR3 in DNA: TGTGCCAGCAGTGAAGCAGGACAGAAAACGAATGAGCAGTTCTTC.

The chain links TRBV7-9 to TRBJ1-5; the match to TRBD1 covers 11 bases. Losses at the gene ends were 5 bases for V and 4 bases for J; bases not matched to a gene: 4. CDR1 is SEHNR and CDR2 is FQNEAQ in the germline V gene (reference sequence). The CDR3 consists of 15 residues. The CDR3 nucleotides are TGTGCCAGCAGCCCGGGGACAGGGGGTAATCAGCCCCAGCATTTT. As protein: CASSPGTGGNQPQHF. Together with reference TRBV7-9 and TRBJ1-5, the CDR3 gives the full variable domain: DTGVSQNPRHKITKRGQNVTFRCDPISEHNRLYWYRQTLGQGPEFLTYFQNEAQLEKSRLLSDRFSAERPKGSFSTLEIQRTEQGDSAMYLCASSPGTGGNQPQHFGDGTRLSIL.